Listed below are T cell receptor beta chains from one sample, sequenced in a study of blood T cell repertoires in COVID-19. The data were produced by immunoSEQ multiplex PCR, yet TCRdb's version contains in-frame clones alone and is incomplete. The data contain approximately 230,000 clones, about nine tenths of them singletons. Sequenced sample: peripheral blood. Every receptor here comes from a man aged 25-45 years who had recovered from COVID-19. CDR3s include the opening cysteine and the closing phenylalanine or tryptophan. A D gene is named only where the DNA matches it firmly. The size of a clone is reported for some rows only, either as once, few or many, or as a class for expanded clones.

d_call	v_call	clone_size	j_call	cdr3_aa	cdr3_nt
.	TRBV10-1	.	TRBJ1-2	CASSPGRAYGYTF	TGCGCCAGCAGTCCCGGGAGGGCGTATGGCTACACCTTC
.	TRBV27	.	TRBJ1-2	CASSPMRFYGYTF	TGTGCCAGCAGTCCTATGAGGTTCTATGGCTACACCTTC
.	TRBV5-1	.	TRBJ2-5	CASSLRPGHSLFETQYF	TGCGCCAGCAGCCTTCGGCCGGGACACAGCTTATTTGAGACCCAGTACTTC
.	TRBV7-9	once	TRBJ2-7	CASSLGRGAHEQYF	TGTGCCAGCAGCTTGGGCAGGGGGGCTCACGAGCAGTACTTC
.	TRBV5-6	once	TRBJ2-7	CASSSMSSYEQYF	TGTGCCAGCAGCTCAATGAGCTCCTACGAGCAGTACTTC
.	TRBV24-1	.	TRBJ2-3	CATQGWKDSTDTQYF	TGTGCCACCCAGGGCTGGAAGGACAGCACAGATACGCAGTATTTT
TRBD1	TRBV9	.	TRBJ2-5	CASSAPGQGAPETQYF	TGTGCCAGCAGCGCCCCGGGACAGGGGGCGCCGGAGACCCAGTACTTC
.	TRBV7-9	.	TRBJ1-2	CASNGVGTF	TGTGCCAGCAACGGGGTCGGTACCTTC
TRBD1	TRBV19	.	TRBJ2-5	CASSISGGWETQYF	TGTGCCAGTAGTATTTCAGGGGGCTGGGAGACCCAGTACTTC
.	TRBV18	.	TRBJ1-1	CASSPERLGGSGSFF	TGTGCCAGCTCACCCGAAAGGCTGGGCGGGAGTGGGTCTTTCTTT
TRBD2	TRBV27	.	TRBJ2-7	CARTIAGGSYEQYF	TGTGCCAGAACCATAGCGGGGGGGTCCTACGAGCAGTACTTC
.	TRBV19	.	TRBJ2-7	CASSKLGTLEQYF	TGTGCCAGTAGTAAACTCGGTACCTTGGAGCAGTACTTC
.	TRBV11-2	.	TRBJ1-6	CASSPSYNSPLHF	TGTGCCAGCAGTCCATCCTATAATTCACCCCTCCACTTT
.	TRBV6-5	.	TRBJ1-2	CASSPGTTYGYTF	TGTGCCAGCAGTCCCGGGACAACCTATGGCTACACCTTC
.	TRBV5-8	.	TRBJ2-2	CASSWGGAAGELFF	TGTGCCAGCAGCTGGGGGGGCGCAGCCGGGGAGCTGTTTTTT
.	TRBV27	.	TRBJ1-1	CASRGLLNTEAFF	TGTGCCAGCCGAGGGCTCCTGAACACTGAAGCTTTCTTT
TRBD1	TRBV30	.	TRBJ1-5	CAWSYAGTASRQPQHF	TGTGCCTGGAGCTATGCCGGGACAGCCTCTCGACAGCCCCAGCATTTT
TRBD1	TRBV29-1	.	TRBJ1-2	CSVDGQGAGGYTF	TGCAGCGTTGACGGACAGGGGGCTGGTGGCTACACCTTC
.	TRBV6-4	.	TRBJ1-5	CASSRVLGNQPQHF	TGTGCCAGCAGTCGGGTTTTGGGCAATCAGCCCCAGCATTTT
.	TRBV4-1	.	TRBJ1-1	CASSQDAGFKTEAFF	TGCGCCAGCAGCCAAGACGCGGGGTTCAAGACTGAAGCTTTCTTT
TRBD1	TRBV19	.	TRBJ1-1	CASSYRQGYEAFF	TGTGCCAGTAGTTATAGACAGGGTTATGAAGCTTTCTTT
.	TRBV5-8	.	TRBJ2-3	CASSRFRGLQNTQYF	TGTGCCAGCAGCCGCTTCCGCGGACTACAGAATACGCAGTATTTT